This T cell receptor (beta chain) was sequenced for a study of blood T cell repertoires in COVID-19. About the study: PBMCs, B-cell-depleted T cells, or T cells provided the cDNA or gDNA that made up the material.

This CDR3 region has 14 residues. Trimming stripped 3 bases from V and 7 bases from J, with 15 bases between. Per germline, CDR1 GTSNPN and CDR2 SVGIG (reference sequence). Per the original data handling: How many nucleated cells were present was estimated from reference gene primer amplification. The protocol was immunoSEQ multiplex PCR, while the TCRdb copy is restricted to in-frame clones and leaves out a portion. V, J and clone size were drawn from that table, and D and trimming were deduced from the DNA. The sample has about 290,000 clones; approximately 80% are singletons. The clonotype was recovered from a woman in her fifties or sixties with active or convalescent COVID-19. Sequenced: peripheral blood. The V gene is TRBV30, the J gene TRBJ1-4; no clear D. The CDR3 DNA reads as TGTGCCTGGAGCAGGAGGACCCGGGGTGAAAAACTGTTTTTT. It specifies CAWSRRTRGEKLFF.